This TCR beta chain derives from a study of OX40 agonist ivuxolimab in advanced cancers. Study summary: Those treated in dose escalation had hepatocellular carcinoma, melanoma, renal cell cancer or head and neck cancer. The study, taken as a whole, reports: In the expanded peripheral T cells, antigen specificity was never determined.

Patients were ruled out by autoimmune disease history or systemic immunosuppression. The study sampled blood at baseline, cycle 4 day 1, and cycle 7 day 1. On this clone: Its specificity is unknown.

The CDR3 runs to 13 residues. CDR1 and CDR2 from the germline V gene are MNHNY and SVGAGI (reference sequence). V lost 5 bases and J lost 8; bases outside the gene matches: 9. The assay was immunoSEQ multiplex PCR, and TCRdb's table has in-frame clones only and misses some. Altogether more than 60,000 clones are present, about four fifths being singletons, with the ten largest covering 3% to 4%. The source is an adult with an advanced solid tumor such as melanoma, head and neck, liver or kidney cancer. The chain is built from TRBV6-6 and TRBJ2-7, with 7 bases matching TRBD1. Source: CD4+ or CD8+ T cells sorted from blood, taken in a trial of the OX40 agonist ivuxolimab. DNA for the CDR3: TGTGCCAGCAGTCCCGGGACAGCTCAGAAGCAGTACTTC. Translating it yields CASSPGTAQKQYF.